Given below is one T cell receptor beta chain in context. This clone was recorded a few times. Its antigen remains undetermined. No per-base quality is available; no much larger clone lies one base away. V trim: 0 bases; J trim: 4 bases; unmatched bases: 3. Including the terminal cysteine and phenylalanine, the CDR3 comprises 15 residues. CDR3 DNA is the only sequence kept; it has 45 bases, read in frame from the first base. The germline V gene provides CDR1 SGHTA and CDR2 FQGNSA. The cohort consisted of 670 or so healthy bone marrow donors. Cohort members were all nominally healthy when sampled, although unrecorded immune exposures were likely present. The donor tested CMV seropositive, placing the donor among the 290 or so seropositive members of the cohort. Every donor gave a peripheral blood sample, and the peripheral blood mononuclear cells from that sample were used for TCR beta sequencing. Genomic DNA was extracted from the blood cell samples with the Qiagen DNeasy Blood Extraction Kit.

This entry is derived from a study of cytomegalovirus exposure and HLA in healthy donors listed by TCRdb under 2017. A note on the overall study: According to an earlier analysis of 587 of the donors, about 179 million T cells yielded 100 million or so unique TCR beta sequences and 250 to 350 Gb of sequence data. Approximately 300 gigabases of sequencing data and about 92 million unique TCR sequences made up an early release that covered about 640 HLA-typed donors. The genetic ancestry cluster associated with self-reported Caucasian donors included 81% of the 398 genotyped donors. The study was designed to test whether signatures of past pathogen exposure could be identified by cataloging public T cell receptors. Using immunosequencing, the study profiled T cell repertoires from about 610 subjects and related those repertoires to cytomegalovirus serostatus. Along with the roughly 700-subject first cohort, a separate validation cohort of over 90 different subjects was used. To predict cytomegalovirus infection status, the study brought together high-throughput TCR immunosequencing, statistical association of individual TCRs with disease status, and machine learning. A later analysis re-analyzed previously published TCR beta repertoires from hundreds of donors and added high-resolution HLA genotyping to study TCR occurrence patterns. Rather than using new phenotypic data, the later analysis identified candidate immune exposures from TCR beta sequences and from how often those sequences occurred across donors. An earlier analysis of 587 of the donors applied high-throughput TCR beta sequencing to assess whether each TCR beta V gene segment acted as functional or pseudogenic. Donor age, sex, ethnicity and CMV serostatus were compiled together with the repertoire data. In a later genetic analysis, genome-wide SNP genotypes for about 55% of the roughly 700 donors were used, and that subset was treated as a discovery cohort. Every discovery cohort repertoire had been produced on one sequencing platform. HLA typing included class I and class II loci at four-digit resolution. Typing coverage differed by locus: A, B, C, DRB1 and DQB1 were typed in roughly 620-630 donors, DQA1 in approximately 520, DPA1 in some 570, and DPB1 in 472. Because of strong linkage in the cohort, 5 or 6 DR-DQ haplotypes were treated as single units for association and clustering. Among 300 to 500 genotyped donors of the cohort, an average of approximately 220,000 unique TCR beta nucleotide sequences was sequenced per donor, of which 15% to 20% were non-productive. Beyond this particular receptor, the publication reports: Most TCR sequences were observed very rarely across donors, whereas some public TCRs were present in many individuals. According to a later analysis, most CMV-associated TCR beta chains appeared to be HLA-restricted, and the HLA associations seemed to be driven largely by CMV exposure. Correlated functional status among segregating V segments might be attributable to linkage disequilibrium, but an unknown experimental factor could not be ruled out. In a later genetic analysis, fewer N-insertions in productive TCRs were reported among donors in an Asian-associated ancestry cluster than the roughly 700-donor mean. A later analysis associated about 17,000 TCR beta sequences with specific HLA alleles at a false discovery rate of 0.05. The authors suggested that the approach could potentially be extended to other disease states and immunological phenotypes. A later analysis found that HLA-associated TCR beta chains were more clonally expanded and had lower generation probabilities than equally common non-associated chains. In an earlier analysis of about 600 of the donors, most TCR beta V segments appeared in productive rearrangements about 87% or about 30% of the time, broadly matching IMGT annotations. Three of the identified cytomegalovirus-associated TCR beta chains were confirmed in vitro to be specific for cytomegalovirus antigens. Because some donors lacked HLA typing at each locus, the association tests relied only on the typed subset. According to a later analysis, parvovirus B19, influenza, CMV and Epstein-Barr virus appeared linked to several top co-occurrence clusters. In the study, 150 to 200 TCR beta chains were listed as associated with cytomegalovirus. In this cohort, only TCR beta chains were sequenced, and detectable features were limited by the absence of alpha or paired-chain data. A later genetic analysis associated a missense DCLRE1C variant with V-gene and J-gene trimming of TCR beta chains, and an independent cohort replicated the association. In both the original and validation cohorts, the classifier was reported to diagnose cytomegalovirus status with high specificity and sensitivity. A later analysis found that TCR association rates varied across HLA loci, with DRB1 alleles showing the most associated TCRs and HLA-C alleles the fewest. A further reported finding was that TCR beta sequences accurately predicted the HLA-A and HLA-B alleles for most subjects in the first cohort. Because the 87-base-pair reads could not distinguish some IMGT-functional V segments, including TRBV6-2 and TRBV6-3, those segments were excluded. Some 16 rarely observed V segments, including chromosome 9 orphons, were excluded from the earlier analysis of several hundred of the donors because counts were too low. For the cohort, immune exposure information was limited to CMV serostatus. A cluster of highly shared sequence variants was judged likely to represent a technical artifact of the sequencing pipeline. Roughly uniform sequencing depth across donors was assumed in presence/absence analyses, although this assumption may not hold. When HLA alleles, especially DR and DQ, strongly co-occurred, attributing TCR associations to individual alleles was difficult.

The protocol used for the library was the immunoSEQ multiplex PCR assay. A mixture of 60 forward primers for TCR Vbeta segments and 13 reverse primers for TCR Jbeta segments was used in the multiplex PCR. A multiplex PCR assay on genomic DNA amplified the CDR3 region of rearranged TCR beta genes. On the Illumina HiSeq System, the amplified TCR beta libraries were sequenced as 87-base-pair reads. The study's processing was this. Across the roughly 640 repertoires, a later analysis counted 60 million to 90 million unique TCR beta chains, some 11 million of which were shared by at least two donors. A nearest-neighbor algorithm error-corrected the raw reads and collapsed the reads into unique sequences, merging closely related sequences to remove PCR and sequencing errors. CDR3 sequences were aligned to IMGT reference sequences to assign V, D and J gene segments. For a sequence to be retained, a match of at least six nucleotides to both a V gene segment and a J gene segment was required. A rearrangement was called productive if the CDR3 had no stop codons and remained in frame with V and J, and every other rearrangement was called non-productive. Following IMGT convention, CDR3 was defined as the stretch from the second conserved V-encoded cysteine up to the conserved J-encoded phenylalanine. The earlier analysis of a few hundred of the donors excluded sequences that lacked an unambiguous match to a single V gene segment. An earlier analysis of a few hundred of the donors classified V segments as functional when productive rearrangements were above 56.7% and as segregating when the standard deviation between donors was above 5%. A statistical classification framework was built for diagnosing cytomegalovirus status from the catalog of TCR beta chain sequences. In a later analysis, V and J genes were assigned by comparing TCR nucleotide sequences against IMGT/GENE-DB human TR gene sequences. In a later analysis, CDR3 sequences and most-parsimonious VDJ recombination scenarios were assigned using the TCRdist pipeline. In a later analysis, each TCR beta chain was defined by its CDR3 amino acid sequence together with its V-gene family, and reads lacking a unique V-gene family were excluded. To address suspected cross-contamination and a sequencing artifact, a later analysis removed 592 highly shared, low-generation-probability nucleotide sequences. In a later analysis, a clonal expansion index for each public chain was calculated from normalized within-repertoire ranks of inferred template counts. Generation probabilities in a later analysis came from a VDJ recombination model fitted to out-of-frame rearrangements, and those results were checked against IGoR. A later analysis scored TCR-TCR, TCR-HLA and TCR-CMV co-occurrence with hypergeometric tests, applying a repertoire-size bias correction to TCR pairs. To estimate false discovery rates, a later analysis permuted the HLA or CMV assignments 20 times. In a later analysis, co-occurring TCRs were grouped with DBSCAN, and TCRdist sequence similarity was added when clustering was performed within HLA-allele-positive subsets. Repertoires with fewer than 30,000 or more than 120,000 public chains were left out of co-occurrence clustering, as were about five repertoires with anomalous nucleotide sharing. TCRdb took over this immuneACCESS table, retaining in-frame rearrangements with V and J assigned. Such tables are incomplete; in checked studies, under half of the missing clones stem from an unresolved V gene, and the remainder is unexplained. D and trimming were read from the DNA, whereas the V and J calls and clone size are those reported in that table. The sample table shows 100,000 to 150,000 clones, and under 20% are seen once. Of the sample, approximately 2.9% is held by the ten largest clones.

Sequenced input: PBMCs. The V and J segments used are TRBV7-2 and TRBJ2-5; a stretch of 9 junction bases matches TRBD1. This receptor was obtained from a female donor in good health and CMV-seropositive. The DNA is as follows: TGTGCCAGCAGCTTAGCTGGGGGACAGGGAGAGACCCAGTACTTC. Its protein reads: CASSLAGGQGETQYF.